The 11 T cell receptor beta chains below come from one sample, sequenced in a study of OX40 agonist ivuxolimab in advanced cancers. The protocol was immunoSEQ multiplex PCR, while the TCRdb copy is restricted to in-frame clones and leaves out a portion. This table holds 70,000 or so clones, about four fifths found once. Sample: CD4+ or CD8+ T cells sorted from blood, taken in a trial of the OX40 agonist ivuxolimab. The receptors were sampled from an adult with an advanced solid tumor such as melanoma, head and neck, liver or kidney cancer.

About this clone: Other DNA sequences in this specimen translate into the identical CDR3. CDR3 residues: CASSLDRGYGYTF. The DNA for the CDR3 is TGTGCCAGCAGCTTGGACAGGGGCTACGGCTACACCTTC. The chain is built from TRBV5-4 and TRBJ1-2; 7 positions agree with TRBD1. This CDR3 spans 13 amino acids. The germline V gene encodes CDR1 SGHNT and CDR2 YYREEE (reference sequence). The V segment lost 0 bases and the J segment 8 bases; nucleotides outside the gene matches: 4.

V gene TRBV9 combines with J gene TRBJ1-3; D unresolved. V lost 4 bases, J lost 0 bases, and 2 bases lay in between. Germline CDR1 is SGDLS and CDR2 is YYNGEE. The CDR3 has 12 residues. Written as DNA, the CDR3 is TGTGCCAGCAGCAACTCTGGAAACACCATATATTTT. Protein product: CASSNSGNTIYF.

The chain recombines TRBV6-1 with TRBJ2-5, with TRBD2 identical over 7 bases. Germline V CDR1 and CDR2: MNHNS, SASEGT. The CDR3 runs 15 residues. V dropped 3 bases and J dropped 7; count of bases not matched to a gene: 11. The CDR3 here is CASSEGSGTGGTQYF. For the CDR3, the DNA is TGTGCCAGCAGTGAGGGGAGCGGGACCGGGGGGACCCAGTACTTC.

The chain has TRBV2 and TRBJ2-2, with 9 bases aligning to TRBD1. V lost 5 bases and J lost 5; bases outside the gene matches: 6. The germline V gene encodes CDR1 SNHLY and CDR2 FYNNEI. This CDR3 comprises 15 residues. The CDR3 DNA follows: TGTGCCAGCAGTACACAGGGGGCGTGGACCGGGGAGCTGTTTTTT. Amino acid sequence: CASSTQGAWTGELFF.

As DNA, the CDR3 is TGTGCCAGCAGTAGCGGGGAGTCCTACAATGAGCAGTTCTTC. This sequence encodes CASSSGESYNEQFF. This sequence joins TRBV6-4 and TRBJ2-1, with 7 bases aligning to TRBD2. The junction had 2 bases not matched to a gene; V was cut back by 5 bases and J by 1 base. The CDR3 sequence is 14 residues long. CDR1 is MRHNA, CDR2 SNTAGT, per germline.

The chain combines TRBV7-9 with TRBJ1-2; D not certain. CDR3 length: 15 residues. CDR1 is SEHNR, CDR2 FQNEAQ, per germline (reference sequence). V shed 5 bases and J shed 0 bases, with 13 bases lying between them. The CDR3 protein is CASSGRRGANYGYTF. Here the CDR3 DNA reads TGTGCCAGCAGCGGACGACGGGGAGCTAACTATGGCTACACCTTC.

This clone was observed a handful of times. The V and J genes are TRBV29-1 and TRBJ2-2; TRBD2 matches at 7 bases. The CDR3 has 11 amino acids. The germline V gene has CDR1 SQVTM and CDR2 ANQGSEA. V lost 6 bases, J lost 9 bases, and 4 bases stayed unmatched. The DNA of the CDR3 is TGCAGCGTGGGGGAGGGTAGGGAGCTGTTTTTT. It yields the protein CSVGEGRELFF.

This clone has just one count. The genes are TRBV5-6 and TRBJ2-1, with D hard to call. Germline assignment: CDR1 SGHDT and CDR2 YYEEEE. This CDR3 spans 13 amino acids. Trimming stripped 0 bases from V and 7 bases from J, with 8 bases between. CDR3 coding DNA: TGTGCCAGCAGCTTGGAGGTGGCAAATGAGCAGTTCTTC. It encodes CASSLEVANEQFF.

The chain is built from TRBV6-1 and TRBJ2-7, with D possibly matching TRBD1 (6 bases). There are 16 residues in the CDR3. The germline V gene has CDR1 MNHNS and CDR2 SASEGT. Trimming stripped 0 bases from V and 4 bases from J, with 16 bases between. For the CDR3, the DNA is TGTGCCAGCAGTGAAGCGATGACAGGCGGGTATTACGAGCAGTACTTC. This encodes CASSEAMTGGYYEQYF.

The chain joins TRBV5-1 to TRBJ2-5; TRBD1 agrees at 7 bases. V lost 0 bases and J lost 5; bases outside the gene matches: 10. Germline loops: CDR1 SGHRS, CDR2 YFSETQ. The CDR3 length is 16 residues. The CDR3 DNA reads TGCGCCAGCAGCTTGGTTCTCGGGACAGTTGTGGAGACCCAGTACTTC. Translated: CASSLVLGTVVETQYF.

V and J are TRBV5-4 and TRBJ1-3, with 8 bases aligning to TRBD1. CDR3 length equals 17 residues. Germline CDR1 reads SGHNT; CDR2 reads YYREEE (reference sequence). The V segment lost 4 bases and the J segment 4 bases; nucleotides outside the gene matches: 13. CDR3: CASSLNLGQGSGNTIYF. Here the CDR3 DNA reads TGTGCCAGCAGCCTGAACCTAGGACAGGGATCGGGAAACACCATATATTTT.